A single sample is the source of the 13 T cell receptor beta chains below, sequenced in a study of T cell repertoires in cytomegalovirus infection. One entry per CDR3 protein results from TCRdb running MiXCR on the reads. The sample has around 630,000 distinct CDR3 sequences, approximately 24% seen once; the top ten hold 8%. The sample comprised CD8+ T cells from PBMCs. The receptors stem from a human donor in good health (CMV status not recorded). Some clones in this sample may be carry-over from other donors' samples.

This clonotype was found many times. The genes are TRBV7-6 and TRBJ1-1, with D uncertain. The V gene lost 5 bases and the J gene lost 3 bases, with 13 bases spanning the gap. CDR1 SGHVS and CDR2 FNYEAQ come from the germline V gene. The CDR3 is made up of 14 amino acids. The CDR3 sequence: CASSPGLGYTEAFF. CDR3 in DNA: TGTGCCAGCAGCCCCGGGCTGGGGTACACTGAAGCTTTCTTT. Full variable domain (outside the CDR3, taken from reference TRBV7-6 and TRBJ1-1): GAGVSQSPRYKVTKRGQDVALRCDPISGHVSLYWYRQALGQGPEFLTYFNYEAQQDKSGLPNDRFSAERPEGSISTLTIQRTEQRDSAMYRCASSPGLGYTEAFFGQGTRLTVV.

This clonotype was counted between two and nine times. This chain uses TRBV7-9 with TRBJ1-2; D is undetermined. V lost 1 base and J lost 3, with 12 bases in between. The CDR3 is 15 amino acids. Germline V gene lookup returns CDR1 SEHNR and CDR2 FQNEAQ (reference sequence). The CDR3 DNA reads TGTGCCAGCAGCTTAGGTGCCAGCGGGTACTATGGCTACACCTTC. Amino acid sequence: CASSLGASGYYGYTF.

This clonotype appeared once. The chain has TRBV14 and TRBJ1-2, with D uncertain. The V gene's germline CDR1 is SGHDN and CDR2 FVKESK. With 1 base removed from V and 8 bases from J, the gap between germline ends came to 11 bases. This CDR3 region has 13 residues. CDR3 residues: CASSQVRRQGYTF. The CDR3 nucleotides are TGTGCCAGCAGCCAAGTCCGACGCCAAGGCTACACCTTC.

There are a few counts of this clonotype. The rearrangement links TRBV12-3 or TRBV12-4 to TRBJ2-3, with a tentative D call TRBD1 (6 bases). There are 13 residues in the CDR3. V was cut by 2 bases and J by 7 bases, with 10 bases left in between. This CDR3 is CASSLRGTNTQYF. In nucleotides, the CDR3 is TGTGCCAGCAGTTTAAGGGGGACGAATACGCAGTATTTT.

The rearrangement uses TRBV20-1 and TRBJ2-7; D may be TRBD1 (6 bases). V was cut by 5 bases and J by 0 bases, with 20 bases left in between. From germline, CDR1 is DFQATT and CDR2 SNEGSKA (reference sequence). CDR3 length: 16 residues. The CDR3 reads CSAEHHRASSSYEQYF. CDR3 nucleotide sequence: TGCAGTGCTGAGCACCACAGGGCCTCCAGCTCCTACGAGCAGTACTTC.

The chain uses TRBV2 and TRBJ1-6; D ambiguous. Germline V gives CDR1 SNHLY, CDR2 FYNNEI. This CDR3 comprises 15 residues. V was shortened by 3 bases and J by 4 bases, with 10 bases between the two germline ends. As DNA, the CDR3 is TGTGCCAGCAGTGATACAGTAGGATATAATTCACCCCTCCACTTT. Translated, it gives CASSDTVGYNSPLHF.

This clonotype was seen only a few times. The V call is TRBV19, the J call TRBJ1-2, with D possibly TRBD1 on 6 matching bases. CDR3 length: 15 residues. V was clipped by 7 bases and J by 4 bases, with 19 bases between them. Per the germline V gene, CDR1 is LNHDA and CDR2 is SQIVND (reference sequence). CDR3 sequence: CASTPNGGRGYGYTF. For the CDR3, the DNA is TGTGCCAGTACTCCAAACGGGGGCCGTGGCTATGGCTACACCTTC.

The V gene is TRBV19, the J gene TRBJ1-5; the D gene is possibly TRBD1 (5 bases). CDR1 is LNHDA and CDR2 is SQIVND in the germline V gene (reference sequence). CDR3 length equals 12 residues. Trimming took off 7 bases at V and 7 bases at J, with 11 bases between the two ends. CDR3 sequence reads: CASNLWGQPQHF. CDR3 DNA: TGTGCCAGTAACCTTTGGGGGCAGCCCCAGCATTTT.

This clonotype was observed a handful of times. The chain combines TRBV7-9 with TRBJ1-1, with TRBD1 matching over 7 bases. The CDR3 spans 15 residues. Unmatched junction bases numbered 3, after V lost 1 base and J lost 1 base. The germline V gene encodes CDR1 SEHNR and CDR2 FQNEAQ (reference sequence). The DNA of the CDR3 is TGTGCCAGCAGCTTAGTCCAGGGGGAGAACACTGAAGCTTTCTTT. It is translated as CASSLVQGENTEAFF.

The sample holds many counts of this clonotype. V and J are TRBV10-3 and TRBJ2-7; possibly TRBD1 for D (5 bases). Germline V gene sequence: CDR1 ENHRY, CDR2 SYGVKD. This CDR3 region has 15 residues. The V end lost 2 bases, the J end lost 2 bases, and 13 bases lay between the germline ends. CDR3 bases: TGTGCCATCAGTGAGGGTGGAACAGGCCCCTACGAGCAGTACTTC. As protein: CAISEGGTGPYEQYF.

CDR3 bases: TGTGCCAGCAGTGATTGGGTCGGACTAGCCAGTGAGCAGTTCTTC. Translating it yields CASSDWVGLASEQFF. The chain couples TRBV2 to TRBJ2-1; TRBD2 matches at 8 bases. Per the germline V gene, CDR1 is SNHLY and CDR2 is FYNNEI. Trimming removed 3 bases from V and 9 bases from J; junction bases left unmatched: 10. The CDR3 loop spans 15 amino acids.

This clonotype was counted only a few times. The chain recombines TRBV7-2 with TRBJ2-2, with 7 bases aligning to TRBD1. This CDR3 region has 17 residues. CDR1 is SGHTA, CDR2 FQGNSA, per germline. V shed 4 bases and J 1 base; nucleotides not matched to a gene: 9. CDR3 in amino acids: CASSYVRRTGNTGELFF. For the CDR3, the DNA is TGTGCCAGCAGCTACGTTCGGAGGACAGGGAACACCGGGGAGCTGTTTTTT.

The chain couples TRBV7-9 to TRBJ1-6; TRBD1 aligns across 9 bases. CDR1 SEHNR and CDR2 FQNEAQ come from the germline V gene (reference sequence). After removal of 6 bases from V and 4 bases from J, the junction contained 7 bases not matched to a gene. CDR3 length equals 16 residues. CDR3 sequence reads: CASSSDRGFYNSPLHF. CDR3 nucleotide sequence: TGTGCCAGCAGTTCGGACAGGGGCTTTTATAATTCACCCCTCCACTTT.